This T cell receptor beta chain is from a study of T cells in Graves' hyperthyroidism and ophthalmopathy. The wider study: Peripheral blood collection took place at initial diagnosis, before any treatment. Study-wide results and limits: Ophthalmopathy onset followed model prediction by a median about seven months.

TCR beta CDR3 regions were amplified from RNA. First-round RT-PCR with HTBI primers amplified the TCR CDR3 region. MiXCR was run by TCRdb on the multiplex PCR reads, yielding one entry per CDR3 protein. This sample has 400,000 or so distinct CDR3 sequences, with roughly 15% found just once. On the basis of clinical symptoms, serum thyroxine and TRAb, thyroid ultrasound and orbital computed tomography, diagnoses were made. As to this clonotype: Its antigen is not identified.

Sequencing was done on a sample of blood. The clonotype originates from a woman aged 60-75 years with Graves' ophthalmopathy.

CDR3 nucleotides: TGTGCCAGCAGCTCGGGACAGAACTCCTACAATGAGCAGTTCTTC. It yields the protein CASSSGQNSYNEQFF. This chain connects TRBV4-2 to TRBJ2-1; 7 nucleotides line up with TRBD1. J was trimmed by 0 bases and V by 5 bases; bases with no gene match: 4. The CDR3 contains 15 residues. Germline-derived CDR1 and CDR2 are LGHNA and YNFKEQ.